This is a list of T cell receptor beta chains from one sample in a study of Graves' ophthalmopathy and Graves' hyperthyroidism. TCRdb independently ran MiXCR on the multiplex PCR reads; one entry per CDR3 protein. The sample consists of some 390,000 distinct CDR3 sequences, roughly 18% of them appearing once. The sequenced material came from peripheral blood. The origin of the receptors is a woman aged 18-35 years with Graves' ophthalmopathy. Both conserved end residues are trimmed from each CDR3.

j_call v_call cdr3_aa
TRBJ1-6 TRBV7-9 ASSLSGGANSPLH
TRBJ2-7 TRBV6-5 ASSLGQGPNEQY
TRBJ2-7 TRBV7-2 ASTMGPRYEQY
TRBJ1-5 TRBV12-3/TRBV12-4 ASSHLGLHHQPQH
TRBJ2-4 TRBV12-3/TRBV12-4 ASSLADQGENIQY
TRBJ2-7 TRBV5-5 ASSLWLGGFTYEQY
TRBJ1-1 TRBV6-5 ASSLQGLRDTEAF
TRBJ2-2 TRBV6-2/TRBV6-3 ASKLLNTGELF
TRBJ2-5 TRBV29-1 SSPQGETQY
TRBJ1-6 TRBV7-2 ASSPRGLQDSPLH
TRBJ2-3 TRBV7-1 ASSSQWDRGFVSTDTQY
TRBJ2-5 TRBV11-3 ASSLIRTSGIQETQY
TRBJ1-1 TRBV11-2 ASRRGQGSNTEAF
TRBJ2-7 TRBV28 ASSLRGKKQY
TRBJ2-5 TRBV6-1 ATSGDQY
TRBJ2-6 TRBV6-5 ASSYQVTGANVLT
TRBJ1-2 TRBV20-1 SARRGGDYGYT
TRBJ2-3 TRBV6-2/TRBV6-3 ASSYRRRTGQTSTDTQY
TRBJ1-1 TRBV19 ASSIPGRANTEAF
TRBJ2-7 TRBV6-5 ASSYDKGPYEQY
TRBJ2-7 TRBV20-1 SATPGQKNEQY
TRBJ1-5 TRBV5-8 ASSSGIINDQPQH
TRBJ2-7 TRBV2 ASRPTATGHEQY
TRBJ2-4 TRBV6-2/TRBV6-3 ASSYSAQGLTIQY
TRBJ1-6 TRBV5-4 ASSSSRRRGFRNSPLH
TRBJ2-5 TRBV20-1 STSGGETQY
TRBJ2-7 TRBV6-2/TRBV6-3 ASSYSSPGLAASYEQY
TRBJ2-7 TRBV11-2 ASSLDRYGEQY
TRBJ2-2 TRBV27 ASSPRGGTGELF
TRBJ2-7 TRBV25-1 ASSKMGTYEQY
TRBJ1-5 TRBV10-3 AISGEVANQPQH
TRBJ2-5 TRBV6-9 ASSDTGRETQY
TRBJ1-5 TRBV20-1 SAMYGSNQPQH
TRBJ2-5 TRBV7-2 ASSLGVGEMEY
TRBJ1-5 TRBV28 ASDIPDRLHQPQH
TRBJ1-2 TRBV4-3 ASSQAYPGQGYGYT
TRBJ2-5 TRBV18 ASSARANQETQY
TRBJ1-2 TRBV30 AWRPGQLYGYT
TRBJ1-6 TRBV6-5 ASSYSAGHNSPLH
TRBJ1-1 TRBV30 AWSHQPPDRVWGTEAF
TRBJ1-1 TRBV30 AWSLGQGAF
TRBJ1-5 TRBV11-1 ASSFRNQINQPQH
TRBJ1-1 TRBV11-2 ASSDNRGLGTEAF
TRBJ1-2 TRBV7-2 ASSLYRTGIGNGYT
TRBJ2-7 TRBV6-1 ASSGGTFNAAEQY
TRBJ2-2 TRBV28 ASSSPWTSGTGELF
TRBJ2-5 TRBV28 ASSPTSGGQETQY
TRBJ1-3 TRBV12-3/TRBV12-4 ASRKEAVHSGNTIY
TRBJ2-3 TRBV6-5 ASSYGATDTQY
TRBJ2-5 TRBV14 ASSRPFRQGSETQY
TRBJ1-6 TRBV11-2 ASSLTGAGISPLH
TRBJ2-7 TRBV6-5 ASSYRDAYEQY
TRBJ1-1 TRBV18 ASSRVAGINTEAF
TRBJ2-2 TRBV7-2 ASSGGSSTGELF
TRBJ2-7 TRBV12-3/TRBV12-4 ASRPDFTYEQY
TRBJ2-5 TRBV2 ASTSRVRGETQY
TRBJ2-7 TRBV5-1 ASSSLGGVSSYEQY
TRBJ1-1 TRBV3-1 ASSLGYRAEAF
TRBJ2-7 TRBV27 ASSFPTTAHEQY